This TCR beta chain was recorded in a study of radiation and T cells in renal cell carcinoma. This CDR3 comprises 17 residues. Germline lookup yields CDR1 MDHEN and CDR2 SYDVKM. V lost 7 bases to trimming and J lost 0 bases, with 16 bases between them. Sample time point: blood 2 weeks post-SBRT. Treatment in this sample: 15 Gy SBRT to primary tumor, nephrectomy 4 weeks later. Measured with immunoSEQ multiplex PCR; TCRdb has only the in-frame clones, and not every one. Of under 150,000 clones in the sample, about 81% are singletons; the top ten hold approximately 1.9%. This chain connects TRBV28 to TRBJ1-6; possibly TRBD1 for D (5 bases). The TCR sequence derives from a woman aged 55-70 years with renal cell carcinoma. The sequences come from blood, collected from a patient whose treatment included radiotherapy and nephrectomy. CDR3 residues: CASTQTGLSSYNSPLHF. The CDR3 nucleotides read TGTGCCAGCACACAAACGGGACTTAGCTCCTATAATTCACCCCTCCACTTT. The full variable domain, in which reference TRBV28 and TRBJ1-6 provide the parts outside the CDR3, is DVKVTQSSRYLVKRTGEKVFLECVQDMDHENMFWYRQDPGLGLRLIYFSYDVKMKEKGDIPEGYSVSREKKERFSLILESASTNQTSMYLCASTQTGLSSYNSPLHFGNGTRLTVT.